This TCR beta chain emerged from a study of blood T cell repertoires in COVID-19. Here immunoSEQ multiplex PCR was the method, and the copy in TCRdb shows in-frame clones only, minus some. The sample yields roughly 100,000 clones, about 75% seen once. The V gene lost 1 base and the J gene lost 10 bases, with 14 bases spanning the gap. CDR1 and CDR2 (germline): SGHTA, FQGNSA. CDR3 size: 15 residues. The chain is built from TRBV7-2 and TRBJ1-6, with unresolved D. The sample taken for sequencing was peripheral blood. This TCR was recovered from a woman aged 80 or over with acute or convalescent COVID-19. In nucleotides, the CDR3 is TGTGCCAGCAGCTTAGTGGTGGCAGGCAGCTCACCCCTCCACTTT. Translating gives CASSLVVAGSSPLHF.